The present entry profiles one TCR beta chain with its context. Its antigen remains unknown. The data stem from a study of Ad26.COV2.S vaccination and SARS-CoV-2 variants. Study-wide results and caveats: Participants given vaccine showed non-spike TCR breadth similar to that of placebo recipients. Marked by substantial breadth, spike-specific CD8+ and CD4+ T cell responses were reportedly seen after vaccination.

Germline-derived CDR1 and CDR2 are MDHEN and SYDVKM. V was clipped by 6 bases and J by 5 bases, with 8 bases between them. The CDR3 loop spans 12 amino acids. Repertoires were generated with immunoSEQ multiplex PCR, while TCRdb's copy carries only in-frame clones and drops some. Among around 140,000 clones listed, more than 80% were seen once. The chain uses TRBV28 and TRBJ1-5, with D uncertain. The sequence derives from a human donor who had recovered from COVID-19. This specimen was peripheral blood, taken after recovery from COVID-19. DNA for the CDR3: TGTGCCAGCAGGACCCTTGATCAGCCCCAGCATTTT. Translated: CASRTLDQPQHF. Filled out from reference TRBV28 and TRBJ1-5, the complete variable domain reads DVKVTQSSRYLVKRTGEKVFLECVQDMDHENMFWYRQDPGLGLRLIYFSYDVKMKEKGDIPEGYSVSREKKERFSLILESASTNQTSMYLCASRTLDQPQHFGDGTRLSIL.